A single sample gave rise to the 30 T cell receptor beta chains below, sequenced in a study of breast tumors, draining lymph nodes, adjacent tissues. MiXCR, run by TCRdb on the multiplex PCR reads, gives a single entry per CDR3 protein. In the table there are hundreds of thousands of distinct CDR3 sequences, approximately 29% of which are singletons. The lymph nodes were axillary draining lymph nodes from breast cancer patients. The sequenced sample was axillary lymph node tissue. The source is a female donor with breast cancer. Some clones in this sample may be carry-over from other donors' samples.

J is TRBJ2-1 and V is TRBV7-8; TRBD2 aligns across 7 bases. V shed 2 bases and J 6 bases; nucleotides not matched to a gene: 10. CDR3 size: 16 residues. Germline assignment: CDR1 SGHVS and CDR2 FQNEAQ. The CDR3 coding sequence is TGTGCCAGCAGCTTAAACGCTGGCGGGAGCCTCAATGAGCAGTTCTTC. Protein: CASSLNAGGSLNEQFF.

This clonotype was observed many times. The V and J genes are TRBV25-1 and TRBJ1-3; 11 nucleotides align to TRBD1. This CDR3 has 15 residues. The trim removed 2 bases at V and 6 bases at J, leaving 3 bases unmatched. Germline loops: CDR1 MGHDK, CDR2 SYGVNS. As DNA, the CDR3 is TGTGCCAGCAGTGAAGGGACAGGGGGTTCAAACACCATATATTTT. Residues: CASSEGTGGSNTIYF.

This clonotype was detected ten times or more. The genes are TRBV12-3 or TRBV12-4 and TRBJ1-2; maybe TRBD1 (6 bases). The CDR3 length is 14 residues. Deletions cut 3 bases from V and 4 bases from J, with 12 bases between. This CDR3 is CASSLRGYGYGYTF. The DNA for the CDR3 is TGTGCCAGCAGTTTGAGGGGGTACGGCTATGGCTACACCTTC.

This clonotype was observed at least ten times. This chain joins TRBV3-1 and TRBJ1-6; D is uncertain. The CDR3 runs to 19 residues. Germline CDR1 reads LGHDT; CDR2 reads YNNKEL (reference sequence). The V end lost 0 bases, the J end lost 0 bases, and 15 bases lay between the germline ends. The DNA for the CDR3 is TGTGCCAGCAGCCAAGAAAGCCCCTGGAGCAGCTCCTATAATTCACCCCTCCACTTT. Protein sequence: CASSQESPWSSSYNSPLHF.

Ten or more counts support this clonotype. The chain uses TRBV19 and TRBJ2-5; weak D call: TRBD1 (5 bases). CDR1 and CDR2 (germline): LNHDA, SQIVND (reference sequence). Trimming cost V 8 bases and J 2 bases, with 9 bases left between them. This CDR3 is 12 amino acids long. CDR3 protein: CASDREQETQYF. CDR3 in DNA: TGTGCCAGTGACAGAGAGCAAGAGACCCAGTACTTC.

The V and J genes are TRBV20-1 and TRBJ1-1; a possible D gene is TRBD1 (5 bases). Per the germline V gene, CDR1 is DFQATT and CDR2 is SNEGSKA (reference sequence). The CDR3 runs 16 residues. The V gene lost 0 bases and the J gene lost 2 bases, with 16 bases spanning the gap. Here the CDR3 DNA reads TGCAGTGCTAGAGATCTCTTTGGACGGACAAACACTGAAGCTTTCTTT. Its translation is CSARDLFGRTNTEAFF.

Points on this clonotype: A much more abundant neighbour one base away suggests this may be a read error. The CDR3 protein is CAWSVPGGLLAGELFF. The CDR3 nucleotides are TGTGCCTGGAGTGTACCCGGGGGTTTGTTGGCCGGGGAGCTGTTTTTT. This chain joins TRBV30 and TRBJ2-2, with D possibly matching TRBD2 (6 bases). Germline-derived CDR1 and CDR2 are GTSNPN and SVGIG (reference sequence). The CDR3 has 16 amino acids. V lost 0 bases and J 6 bases, leaving 17 bases between the germline ends.

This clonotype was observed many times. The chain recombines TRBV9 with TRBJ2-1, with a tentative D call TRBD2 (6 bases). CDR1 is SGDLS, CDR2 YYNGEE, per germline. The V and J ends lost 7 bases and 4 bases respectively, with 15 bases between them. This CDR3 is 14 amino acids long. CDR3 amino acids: CASGAGTLYNEQFF. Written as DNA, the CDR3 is TGTGCCAGCGGGGCGGGGACTCTTTACAATGAGCAGTTCTTC.

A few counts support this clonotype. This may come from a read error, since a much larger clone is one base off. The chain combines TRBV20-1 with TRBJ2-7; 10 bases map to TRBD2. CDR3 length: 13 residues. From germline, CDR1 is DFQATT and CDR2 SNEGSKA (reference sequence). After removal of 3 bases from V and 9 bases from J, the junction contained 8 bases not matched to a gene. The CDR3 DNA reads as TGCAGTGCTAGCAGGGGACTAGCGTCCGCGCAGTACTTC. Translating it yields CSASRGLASAQYF.

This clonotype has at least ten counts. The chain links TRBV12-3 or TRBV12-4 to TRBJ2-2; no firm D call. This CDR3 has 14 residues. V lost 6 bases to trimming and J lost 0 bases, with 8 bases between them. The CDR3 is CASSFLSNTGELFF. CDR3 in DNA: TGTGCCAGCAGCTTCCTTTCGAACACCGGGGAGCTGTTTTTT.

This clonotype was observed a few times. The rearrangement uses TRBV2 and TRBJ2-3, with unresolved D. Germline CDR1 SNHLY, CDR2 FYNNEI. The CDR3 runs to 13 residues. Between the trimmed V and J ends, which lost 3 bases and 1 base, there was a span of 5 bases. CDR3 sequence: CASSDLGTDTQYF. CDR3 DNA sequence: TGTGCCAGCAGTGACTTAGGCACAGATACGCAGTATTTT.

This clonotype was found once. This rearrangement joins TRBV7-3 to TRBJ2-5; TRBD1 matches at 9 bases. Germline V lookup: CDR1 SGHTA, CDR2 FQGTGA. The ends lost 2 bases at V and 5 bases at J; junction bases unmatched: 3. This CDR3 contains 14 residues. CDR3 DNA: TGTGCCAGCAGCTTATCTGGACAGGGGGAGACCCAGTACTTC. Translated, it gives CASSLSGQGETQYF.

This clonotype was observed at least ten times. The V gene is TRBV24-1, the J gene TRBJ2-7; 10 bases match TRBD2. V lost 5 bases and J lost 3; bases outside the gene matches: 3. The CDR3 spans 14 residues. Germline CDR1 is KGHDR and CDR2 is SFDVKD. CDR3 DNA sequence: TGTGCCACCAGTGGGGCTAGCGGGAGCTACGAGCAGTACTTC. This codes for CATSGASGSYEQYF.

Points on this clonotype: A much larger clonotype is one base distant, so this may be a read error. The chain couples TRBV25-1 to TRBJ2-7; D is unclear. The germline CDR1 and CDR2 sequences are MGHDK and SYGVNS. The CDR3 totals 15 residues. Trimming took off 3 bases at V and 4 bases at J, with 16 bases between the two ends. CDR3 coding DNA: TGTGCCAGCAGTGATTTCCTCGGACCCCTTTACGAGCAGTACTTC. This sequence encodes CASSDFLGPLYEQYF.

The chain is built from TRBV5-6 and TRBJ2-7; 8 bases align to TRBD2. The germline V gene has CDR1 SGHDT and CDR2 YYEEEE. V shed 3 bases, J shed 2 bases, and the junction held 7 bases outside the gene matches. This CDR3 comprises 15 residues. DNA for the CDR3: TGTGCCAGCAGCTCGTTAGCGGGACCTACCTACGAGCAGTACTTC. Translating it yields CASSSLAGPTYEQYF.

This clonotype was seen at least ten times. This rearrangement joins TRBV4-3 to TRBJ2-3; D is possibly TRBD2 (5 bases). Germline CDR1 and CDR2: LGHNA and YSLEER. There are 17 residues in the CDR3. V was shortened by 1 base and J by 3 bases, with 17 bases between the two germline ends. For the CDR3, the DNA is TGCGCCAGCAGCCAAGCTCCTCGAGAGGGCAGGACAGATACGCAGTATTTT. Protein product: CASSQAPREGRTDTQYF.

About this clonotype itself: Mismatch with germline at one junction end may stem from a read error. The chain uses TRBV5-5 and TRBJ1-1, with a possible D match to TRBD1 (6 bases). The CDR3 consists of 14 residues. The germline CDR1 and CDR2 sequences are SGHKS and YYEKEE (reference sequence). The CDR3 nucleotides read TGCGCCAGCAGCCACGGACAGTTCTCTGGACAAGCTTTCTTT. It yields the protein CASSHGQFSGQAFF.

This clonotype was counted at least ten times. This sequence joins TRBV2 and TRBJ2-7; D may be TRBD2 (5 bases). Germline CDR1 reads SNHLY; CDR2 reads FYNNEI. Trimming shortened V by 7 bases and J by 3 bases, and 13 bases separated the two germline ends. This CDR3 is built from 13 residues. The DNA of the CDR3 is TGTGCCAGCACTTCCCGGGGTATCTACGAGCAGTACTTC. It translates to CASTSRGIYEQYF.

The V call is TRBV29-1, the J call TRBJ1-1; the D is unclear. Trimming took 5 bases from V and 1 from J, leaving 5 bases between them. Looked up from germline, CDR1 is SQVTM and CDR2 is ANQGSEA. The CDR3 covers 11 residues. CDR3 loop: CSVPTNTEAFF. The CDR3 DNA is TGCAGCGTTCCCACGAACACTGAAGCTTTCTTT.

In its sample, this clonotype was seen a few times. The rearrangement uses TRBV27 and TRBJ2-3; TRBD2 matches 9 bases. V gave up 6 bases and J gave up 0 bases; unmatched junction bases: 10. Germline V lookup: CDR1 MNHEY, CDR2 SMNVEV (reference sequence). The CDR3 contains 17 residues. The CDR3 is CASRGLAGLTSTDTQYF. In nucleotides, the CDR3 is TGTGCCAGCAGGGGTCTAGCGGGATTAACTAGCACAGATACGCAGTATTTT.

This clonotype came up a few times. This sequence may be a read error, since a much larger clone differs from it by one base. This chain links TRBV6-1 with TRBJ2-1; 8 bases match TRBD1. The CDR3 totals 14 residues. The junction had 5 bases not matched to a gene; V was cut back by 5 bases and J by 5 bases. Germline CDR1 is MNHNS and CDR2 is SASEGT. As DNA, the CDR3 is TGTGCCAGCAGTCACCAGGGGGCAAACAATGAGCAGTTCTTC. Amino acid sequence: CASSHQGANNEQFF.

The CDR3 is CSAREGTATSYEQYF. The CDR3 DNA reads as TGCAGTGCTAGAGAAGGGACAGCCACCTCCTACGAGCAGTACTTC. V gene TRBV20-1 combines with J gene TRBJ2-7, with 7 bases that match TRBD1. There are 15 residues in the CDR3. Germline V gene lookup returns CDR1 DFQATT and CDR2 SNEGSKA (reference sequence). With 0 bases clipped from V and 0 bases from J, the junction kept 5 bases outside the gene matches.

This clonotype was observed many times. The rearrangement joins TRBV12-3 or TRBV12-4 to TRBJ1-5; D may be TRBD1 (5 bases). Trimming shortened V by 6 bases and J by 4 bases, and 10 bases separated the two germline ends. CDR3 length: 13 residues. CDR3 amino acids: CASRERGNQPQHF. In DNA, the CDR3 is TGTGCCAGCAGGGAAAGGGGAAATCAGCCCCAGCATTTT.

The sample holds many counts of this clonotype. The CDR3 region is CASSTARATNEQFF. CDR3 bases: TGCGCCAGCAGCACCGCTCGGGCCACCAATGAGCAGTTCTTC. The V and J genes are TRBV5-1 and TRBJ2-1; the D is unclear. The V end was cut by 4 bases, the J end by 6 bases, with 14 bases between. CDR1 SGHRS and CDR2 YFSETQ come from the germline V gene. CDR3 length: 14 amino acids. The complete variable domain, with remaining parts taken from reference TRBV5-1 and TRBJ2-1, reads KAGVTQTPRYLIKTRGQQVTLSCSPISGHRSVSWYQQTPGQGLQFLFEYFSETQRNKGNFPGRFSGRQFSNSRSEMNVSTLELGDSALYLCASSTARATNEQFFGPGTRLTVL.

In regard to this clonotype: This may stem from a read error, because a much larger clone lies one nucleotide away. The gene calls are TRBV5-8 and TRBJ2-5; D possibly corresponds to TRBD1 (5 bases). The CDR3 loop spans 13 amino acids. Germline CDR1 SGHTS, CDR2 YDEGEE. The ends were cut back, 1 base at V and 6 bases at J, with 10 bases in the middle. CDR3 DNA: TGTGCCAGCAGCTTGACAGGATCGAAGACCCAGTACTTC. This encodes CASSLTGSKTQYF.

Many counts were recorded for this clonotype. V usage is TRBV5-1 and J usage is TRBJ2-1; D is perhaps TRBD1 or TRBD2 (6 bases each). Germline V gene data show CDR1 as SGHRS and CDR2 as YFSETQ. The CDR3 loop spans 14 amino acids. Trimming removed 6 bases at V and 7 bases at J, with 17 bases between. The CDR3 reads CASKHPGAGNEQFF. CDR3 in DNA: TGCGCCAGCAAGCACCCGGGGGCCGGTAATGAGCAGTTCTTC.

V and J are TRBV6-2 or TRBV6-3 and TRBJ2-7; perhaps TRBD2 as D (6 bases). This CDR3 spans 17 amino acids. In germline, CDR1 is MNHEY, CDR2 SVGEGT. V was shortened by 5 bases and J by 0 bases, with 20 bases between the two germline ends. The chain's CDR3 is CASSPPGLARSSYEQYF. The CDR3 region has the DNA TGTGCCAGCAGTCCCCCTGGGCTAGCGAGAAGCTCCTACGAGCAGTACTTC.

The CDR3 is CASSELTSGRALGNEQYF. The CDR3 nucleotides are TGTGCCAGCAGTGAACTTACTAGCGGGAGGGCCCTTGGCAATGAGCAGTATTTT. The V gene is TRBV2, the J gene TRBJ2-3; 13 nucleotides line up with TRBD2. CDR3 size: 18 residues. Germline-derived CDR1 and CDR2 are SNHLY and FYNNEI. V lost 2 bases and J lost 11; bases outside the gene matches: 16.

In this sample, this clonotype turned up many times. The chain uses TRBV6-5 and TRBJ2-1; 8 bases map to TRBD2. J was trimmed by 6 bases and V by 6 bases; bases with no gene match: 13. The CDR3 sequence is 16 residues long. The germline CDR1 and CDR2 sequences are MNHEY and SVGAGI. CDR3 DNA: TGTGCCAGCAGCCGTTCGAGCGGGAGAGGCGCCAATGAGCAGTTCTTC. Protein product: CASSRSSGRGANEQFF.

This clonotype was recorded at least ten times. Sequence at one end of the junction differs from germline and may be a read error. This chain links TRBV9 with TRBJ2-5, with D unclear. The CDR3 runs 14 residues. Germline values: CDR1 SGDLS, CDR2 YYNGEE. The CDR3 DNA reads TGTGCCAGCAGCCCAAGGGCCCTCGCAGAGACCCAGTCCTTC. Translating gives CASSPRALAETQSF.